This T cell receptor beta chain was recovered during a study of T cell changes during pregnancy in multiple sclerosis. Generated by immunoSEQ multiplex PCR, the TCRdb table keeps only in-frame clones and is missing some. The sample contains 25,000 to 30,000 clones, around 86% of which appear only once. CDR1 is SGHTA, CDR2 FQGNSA, per germline. The CDR3 has 15 amino acids. V lost 1 base and J 9 bases, leaving 16 bases between the germline ends. Sequencing was performed on CD4+ T cells from peripheral blood mononuclear cells, taken in the first trimester of pregnancy. The gene calls are TRBV7-2 and TRBJ2-1, with D perhaps matching TRBD2 (5 bases). The sequence was obtained from a female donor in good health, enrolled as a control in a pregnancy study. The CDR3 spells CASSLGGSVLGEQFF. CDR3 in DNA: TGTGCCAGCAGCTTAGGTGGTAGCGTTTTAGGTGAGCAGTTCTTC.